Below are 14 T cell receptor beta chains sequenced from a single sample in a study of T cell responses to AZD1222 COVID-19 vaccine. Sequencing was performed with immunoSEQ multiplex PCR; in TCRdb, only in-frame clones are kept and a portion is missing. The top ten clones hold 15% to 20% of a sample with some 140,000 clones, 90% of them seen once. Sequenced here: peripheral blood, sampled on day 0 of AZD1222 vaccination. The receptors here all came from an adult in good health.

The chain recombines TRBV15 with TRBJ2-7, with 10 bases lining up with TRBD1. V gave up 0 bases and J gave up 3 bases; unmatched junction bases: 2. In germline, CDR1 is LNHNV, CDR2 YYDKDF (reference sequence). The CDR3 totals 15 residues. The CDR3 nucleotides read TGTGCCACCAGCAGAGACCGGGACAGGGGCTACGAGCAGTACTTC. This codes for CATSRDRDRGYEQYF.

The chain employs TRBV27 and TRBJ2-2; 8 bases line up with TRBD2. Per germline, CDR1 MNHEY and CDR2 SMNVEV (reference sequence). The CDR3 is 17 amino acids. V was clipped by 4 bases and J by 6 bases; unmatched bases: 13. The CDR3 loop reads CASSSHSSGVGPGELFF. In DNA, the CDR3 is TGTGCCAGCAGTTCCCATAGTAGCGGGGTCGGGCCCGGGGAGCTGTTTTTT.

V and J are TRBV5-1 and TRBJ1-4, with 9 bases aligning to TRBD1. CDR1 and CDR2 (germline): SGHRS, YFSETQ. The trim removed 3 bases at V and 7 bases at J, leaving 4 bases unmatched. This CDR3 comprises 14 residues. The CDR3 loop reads CASSSTGQGEKLFF. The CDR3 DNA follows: TGCGCCAGCAGCTCAACGGGACAGGGTGAAAAACTGTTTTTT.

The CDR3 here is CAIAPASGGHNEQFF. The CDR3 region has the DNA TGTGCCATCGCCCCCGCTAGCGGGGGTCACAATGAGCAGTTCTTC. This chain uses TRBV10-3 with TRBJ2-1, with 10 bases matching TRBD2. This CDR3 contains 15 residues. With V trimmed by 8 bases and J by 5 bases, 9 bases remained unmatched. CDR1 and CDR2 (germline): ENHRY, SYGVKD.

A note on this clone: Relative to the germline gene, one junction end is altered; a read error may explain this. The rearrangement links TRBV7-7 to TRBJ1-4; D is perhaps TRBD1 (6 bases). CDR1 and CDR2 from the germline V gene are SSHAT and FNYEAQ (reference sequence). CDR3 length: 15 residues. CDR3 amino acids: CASNHPWTVREKLFF. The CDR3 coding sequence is TGTGCTAGCAACCACCCCTGGACAGTCCGCGAAAAACTGTTTTTT.

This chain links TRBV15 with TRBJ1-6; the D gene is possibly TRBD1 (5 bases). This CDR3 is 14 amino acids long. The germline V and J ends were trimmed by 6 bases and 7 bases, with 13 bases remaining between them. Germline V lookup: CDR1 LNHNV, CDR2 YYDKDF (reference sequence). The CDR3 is CATSYRDRNSPLHF. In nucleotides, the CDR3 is TGTGCCACCAGTTACCGGGACCGAAATTCACCCCTCCACTTT.

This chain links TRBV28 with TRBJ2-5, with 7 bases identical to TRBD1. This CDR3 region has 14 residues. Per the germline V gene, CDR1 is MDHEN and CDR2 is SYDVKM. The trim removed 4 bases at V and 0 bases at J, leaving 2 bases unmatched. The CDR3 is CASSSTGYQETQYF. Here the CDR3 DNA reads TGTGCCAGCAGTTCGACAGGGTACCAAGAGACCCAGTACTTC.

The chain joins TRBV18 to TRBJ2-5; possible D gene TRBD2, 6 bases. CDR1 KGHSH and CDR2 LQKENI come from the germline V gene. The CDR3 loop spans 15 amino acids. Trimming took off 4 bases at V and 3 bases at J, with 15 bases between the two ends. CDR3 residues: CASSRPGGVKETQYF. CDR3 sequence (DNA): TGTGCCAGCTCACGGCCAGGCGGGGTGAAAGAGACCCAGTACTTC.

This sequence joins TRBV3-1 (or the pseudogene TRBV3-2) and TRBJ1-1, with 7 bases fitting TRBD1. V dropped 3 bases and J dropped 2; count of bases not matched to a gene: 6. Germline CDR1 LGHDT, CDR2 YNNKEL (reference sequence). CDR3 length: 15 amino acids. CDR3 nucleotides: TGTGCCAGCAGCCAGACGAACAGGGGAAACACTGAAGCTTTCTTT. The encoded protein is CASSQTNRGNTEAFF.

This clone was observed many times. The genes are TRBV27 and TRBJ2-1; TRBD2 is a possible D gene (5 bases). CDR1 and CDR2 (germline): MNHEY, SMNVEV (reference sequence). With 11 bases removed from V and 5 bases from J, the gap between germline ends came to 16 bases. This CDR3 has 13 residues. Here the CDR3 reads CAQTCGPDNEQFF. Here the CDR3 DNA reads TGTGCCCAGACATGCGGGCCCGACAATGAGCAGTTCTTC.

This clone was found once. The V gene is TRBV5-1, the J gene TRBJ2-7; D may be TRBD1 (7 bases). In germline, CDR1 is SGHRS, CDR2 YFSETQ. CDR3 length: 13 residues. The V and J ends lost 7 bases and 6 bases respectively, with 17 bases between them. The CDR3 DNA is TGCGCCAGCGGTTGGAGGGGGCCGGGCGAGCAGTACTTC. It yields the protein CASGWRGPGEQYF.

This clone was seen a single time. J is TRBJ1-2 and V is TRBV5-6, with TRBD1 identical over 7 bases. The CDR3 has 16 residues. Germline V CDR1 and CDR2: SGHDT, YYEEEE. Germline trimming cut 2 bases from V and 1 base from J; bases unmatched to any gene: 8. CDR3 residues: CASSFDRTGLNYGYTF. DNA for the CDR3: TGTGCCAGCAGCTTTGATAGGACAGGACTTAACTATGGCTACACCTTC.

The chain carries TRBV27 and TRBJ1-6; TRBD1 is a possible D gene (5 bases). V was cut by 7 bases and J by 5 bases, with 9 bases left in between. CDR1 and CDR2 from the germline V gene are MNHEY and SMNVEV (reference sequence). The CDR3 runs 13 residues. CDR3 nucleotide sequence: TGTGCCAGCAAGACAGCGAATAATTCACCCCTCCACTTT. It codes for CASKTANNSPLHF.

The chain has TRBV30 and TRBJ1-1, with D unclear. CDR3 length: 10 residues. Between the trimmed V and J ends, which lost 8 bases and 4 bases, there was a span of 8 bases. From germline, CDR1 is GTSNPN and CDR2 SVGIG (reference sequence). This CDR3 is CAHGVTEAFF. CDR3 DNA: TGTGCCCACGGTGTCACTGAAGCTTTCTTT.